This passage covers 23 T cell receptor beta chains from one sample sequenced in a study of blood T cell repertoires in COVID-19. Sequencing used immunoSEQ multiplex PCR; TCRdb keeps in-frame clones, though not all of them. The table lists about 250,000 clones, approximately 80% of them singletons. The sequencing sample was made of peripheral blood. These receptors were taken from a woman in her 70s with acute or convalescent COVID-19.

J is TRBJ2-7 and V is TRBV7-2; tentatively, D is TRBD1 (6 bases). The CDR3 consists of 15 residues. Per the germline V gene, CDR1 is SGHTA and CDR2 is FQGNSA. V gave up 2 bases and J gave up 6 bases, with 17 bases separating them. The CDR3 DNA follows: TGTGCCAGCAGCTTATGGGGGCCGAGTCAATCCGAGCAGTACTTC. As protein: CASSLWGPSQSEQYF.

CDR3 sequence reads: CASSRPDWGYTF. Written as DNA, the CDR3 is TGTGCCAGCAGCCGACCCGACTGGGGCTACACCTTC. This chain connects TRBV3-1 (or the pseudogene TRBV3-2) to TRBJ1-2; D uncertain. Deletions cut 4 bases from V and 8 bases from J, with 11 bases between. CDR1 LGHDT and CDR2 YNNKEL come from the germline V gene (reference sequence). CDR3 length: 12 amino acids.

This clone was detected a few times. The chain uses TRBV4-1 and TRBJ2-1; 11 positions agree with TRBD2. This CDR3 spans 15 amino acids. Unmatched junction bases numbered 6, after V lost 4 bases and J lost 7 bases. Germline CDR1 MGHRA, CDR2 YSYEKL. Here the CDR3 DNA reads TGCGCCAGCAGCCTTATAGCGGGGGGGCGGAATGAGCAGTTCTTC. Translating it yields CASSLIAGGRNEQFF.

This sequence joins TRBV4-2 and TRBJ2-6; D remains ambiguous. The CDR3 is 15 residues long. V lost 3 bases, J lost 4 bases, and 10 bases lay in between. The germline V gene has CDR1 LGHNA and CDR2 YNFKEQ. In DNA form, the CDR3 reads TGTGCCAGCAGCCAGAGTGTGTACGGGGCCAACGTCCTGACTTTC. Residues: CASSQSVYGANVLTF.

The genes are TRBV2 and TRBJ1-2; 9 nucleotides match TRBD1. CDR1 is SNHLY, CDR2 FYNNEI, per germline. V lost 3 bases, J lost 7 bases, and 9 bases stayed unmatched. The CDR3 contains 15 residues. This CDR3 reads CASSDHTGGVRGYTF. DNA for the CDR3: TGTGCCAGCAGTGATCATACAGGGGGCGTACGTGGCTACACCTTC. The variable domain in full, completed from reference TRBV2 and TRBJ1-2, reads EPEVTQTPSHQVTQMGQEVILRCVPISNHLYFYWYRQILGQKVEFLVSFYNNEISEKSEIFDDQFSVERPDGSNFTLKIRSTKLEDSAMYFCASSDHTGGVRGYTFGSGTRLTVV.

This rearrangement joins TRBV12-5 to TRBJ2-5, with 10 nucleotides matching TRBD2. This CDR3 has 18 residues. Losses at the gene ends were 0 bases for V and 2 bases for J; bases not matched to a gene: 9. Germline CDR1 LGHNT, CDR2 FRNRAP. Here the CDR3 DNA reads TGTGCTAGTGGTTTGGTGAACAACTTAGCGGGGGGACAAGAGACCCAGTACTTC. Translated, it gives CASGLVNNLAGGQETQYF.

This chain connects TRBV3-1 (or the pseudogene TRBV3-2) to TRBJ1-1, with 11 positions matching TRBD1. The CDR3 contains 15 residues. Germline V lookup: CDR1 LGHDT, CDR2 YNNKEL (reference sequence). V lost 2 bases to trimming and J lost 6 bases; unmatched junction nucleotides: 5. CDR3 DNA: TGTGCCAGCAGCCAAAGAGGACAGGGGGCCTCTGAAGCTTTCTTT. This encodes CASSQRGQGASEAFF.

This chain links TRBV9 with TRBJ1-3; unclear D gene. V dropped 0 bases and J dropped 2 bases, with 12 bases sitting between them. Germline CDR1 reads SGDLS; CDR2 reads YYNGEE. This CDR3 is 16 amino acids long. The CDR3 sequence is CASSVGQNFAGNTIYF. The CDR3 bases are TGTGCCAGCAGCGTAGGGCAGAATTTTGCTGGAAACACCATATATTTT.

V usage is TRBV6-2 or TRBV6-3 and J usage is TRBJ2-4; 11 nucleotides line up with TRBD2. The trim removed 0 bases at V and 4 bases at J, leaving 2 bases unmatched. The CDR3 totals 16 residues. CDR1 and CDR2 from the germline V gene are MNHEY and SVGEGT. The CDR3: CASSYSVAGGKNIQYF. The CDR3 DNA reads TGTGCCAGCAGTTACTCCGTAGCGGGGGGGAAAAACATTCAGTACTTC.

As to this clone: A much larger clone lies a single base off, so this may be a read error. This chain joins TRBV5-4 and TRBJ2-1; no firm D call. Between the trimmed V and J ends, which lost 0 bases and 4 bases, there was a span of 5 bases. The CDR3 extends over 13 amino acids. Germline V lookup: CDR1 SGHNT, CDR2 YYREEE (reference sequence). The CDR3 coding sequence is TGTGCCAGCAGCTTGGACAGATACAATGAGCAGTTCTTC. Its translation is CASSLDRYNEQFF.

The chain employs TRBV7-9 and TRBJ2-7; a weak D match, TRBD1 (5 bases). This CDR3 is built from 13 residues. Germline lookup yields CDR1 SEHNR and CDR2 FQNEAQ (reference sequence). The V end lost 5 bases, the J end lost 7 bases, and 15 bases lay between the germline ends. CDR3 nucleotides: TGTGCCAGCAGCCACCCAGGGCCTGCGGAGCAGTACTTC. It yields the protein CASSHPGPAEQYF.

This chain uses TRBV3-1 (or the pseudogene TRBV3-2) with TRBJ1-1; D unclear. The V and J ends lost 2 bases and 0 bases respectively, with 7 bases between them. In germline, CDR1 is LGHDT, CDR2 YNNKEL (reference sequence). The CDR3 runs to 14 residues. The CDR3 region has the DNA TGTGCCAGCAGCCAAACTACCATGAACACTGAAGCTTTCTTT. Translated: CASSQTTMNTEAFF.

The chain links TRBV6-5 to TRBJ2-7; D possibly corresponds to TRBD1 (5 bases). Germline V CDR1 and CDR2: MNHEY, SVGAGI. The CDR3 is 14 amino acids. V lost 1 base and J lost 3, with 10 bases in between. CDR3 in amino acids: CASSYYRKGYEQYF. The CDR3 nucleotides read TGTGCCAGCAGTTACTACAGGAAGGGCTACGAGCAGTACTTC.

This chain connects TRBV13 to TRBJ2-2; 10 bases agree with TRBD1. The CDR3 length is 15 residues. V lost 2 bases and J lost 5; bases outside the gene matches: 2. Germline V gene sequence: CDR1 PRHDT, CDR2 FYEKMQ (reference sequence). CDR3 amino acids: CASSLRQGATGELFF. As DNA, the CDR3 is TGTGCCAGCAGCTTAAGACAGGGGGCAACCGGGGAGCTGTTTTTT.

The genes are TRBV5-5 and TRBJ2-1; maybe TRBD2 (6 bases). The CDR3 is made up of 16 amino acids. Between the trimmed V and J ends, which lost 3 bases and 0 bases, there was a span of 13 bases. Germline loops: CDR1 SGHKS, CDR2 YYEKEE (reference sequence). The CDR3 loop is CASSSRDGSSYNEQFF. In DNA, the CDR3 is TGTGCCAGCAGCTCCCGGGACGGGAGCTCCTACAATGAGCAGTTCTTC.

The J gene is TRBJ2-2, the V gene TRBV27; 7 nucleotides match TRBD1. Germline V gene lookup returns CDR1 MNHEY and CDR2 SMNVEV (reference sequence). V was clipped by 3 bases and J by 1 base; unmatched bases: 2. CDR3 length equals 15 residues. The CDR3 here is CASSFGTVNTGELFF. The CDR3 region has the DNA TGTGCCAGCAGTTTCGGGACAGTGAACACCGGGGAGCTGTTTTTT.

The chain combines TRBV30 with TRBJ1-1; 9 positions agree with TRBD1. The CDR3 has 13 residues. The germline V gene has CDR1 GTSNPN and CDR2 SVGIG (reference sequence). V was clipped by 2 bases and J by 4 bases; unmatched bases: 2. This chain's CDR3 is CAWSWDRATEAFF. CDR3 DNA sequence: TGTGCCTGGAGTTGGGACAGGGCCACTGAAGCTTTCTTT.

The chain has TRBV5-1 and TRBJ2-7; 9 nucleotides agree with TRBD2. Germline CDR1 and CDR2: SGHRS and YFSETQ. CDR3 length: 15 residues. With 2 bases clipped from V and 3 bases from J, the junction kept 6 bases outside the gene matches. CDR3 bases: TGCGCCAGCAGCTTCACTAGCGGGTCTTTCTACGAGCAGTACTTC. Protein product: CASSFTSGSFYEQYF.

J is TRBJ1-2 and V is TRBV29-1; TRBD1 aligns across 7 bases. Germline assignment: CDR1 SQVTM and CDR2 ANQGSEA. CDR3 length: 15 residues. With V trimmed by 5 bases and J by 5 bases, 14 bases remained unmatched. For the CDR3, the DNA is TGCAGCGTTTCCGGGGGGGACAGCCAGCTTTATGGCTACACCTTC. It yields the protein CSVSGGDSQLYGYTF. The whole variable domain, remainder taken from reference TRBV29-1 and TRBJ1-2, is SAVISQKPSRDICQRGTSLTIQCQVDSQVTMMFWYRQQPGQSLTLIATANQGSEATYESGFVIDKFPISRPNLTFSTLTVSNMSPEDSSIYLCSVSGGDSQLYGYTFGSGTRLTVV.

The chain employs TRBV10-3 and TRBJ1-2; possibly TRBD1 for D (6 bases). Germline V CDR1 and CDR2: ENHRY, SYGVKD. The CDR3 has 12 amino acids. Trimming left V 4 bases short and J 5 bases short, with 8 bases between. The CDR3 DNA sequence: TGTGCCATCAGTGGACAGGAGTATGGCTACACCTTC. Residues: CAISGQEYGYTF.

V gene TRBV11-2 combines with J gene TRBJ2-7; 9 bases agree with TRBD1. V was pared by 1 base and J by 3 bases, with 4 bases of the junction left unmatched. The CDR3 contains 15 residues. Per the germline V gene, CDR1 is SGHAT and CDR2 is FQNNGV. The CDR3 protein is CASSLVGTGNYEQYF. The CDR3 DNA reads as TGTGCCAGCAGCTTAGTTGGGACAGGGAACTACGAGCAGTACTTC.

The rearrangement joins TRBV5-1 to TRBJ1-2; D is ambiguous. V lost 4 bases, J lost 1 base, and 8 bases lay in between. This CDR3 is 13 amino acids long. CDR1 and CDR2 (germline): SGHRS, YFSETQ. The CDR3 DNA sequence: TGCGCCAGCAGCCCAACTAATAACTATGGCTACACCTTC. It codes for CASSPTNNYGYTF. Filled out from reference TRBV5-1 and TRBJ1-2, the complete variable domain reads KAGVTQTPRYLIKTRGQQVTLSCSPISGHRSVSWYQQTPGQGLQFLFEYFSETQRNKGNFPGRFSGRQFSNSRSEMNVSTLELGDSALYLCASSPTNNYGYTFGSGTRLTVV.

This clone was detected a few times. The chain couples TRBV24-1 to TRBJ1-5, with 8 bases aligning to TRBD1. Germline V gene lookup returns CDR1 KGHDR and CDR2 SFDVKD. This CDR3 spans 14 amino acids. J lost 7 bases, V lost 3 bases, and 4 bases had no gene match. For the CDR3, the DNA is TGTGCCACCAGTGATGCTTACAGGGGGCAGCCCCAGCATTTT. Its translation: CATSDAYRGQPQHF.